Shown below are 18 T cell receptor beta chains from a single sample sequenced in a study of blood T cell repertoires in COVID-19. The protocol was immunoSEQ multiplex PCR, while the TCRdb copy is restricted to in-frame clones and leaves out a portion. The sample has about 300,000 clones; about 83% are singletons. Sequencing was done on a sample of peripheral blood. The receptors originated from a woman aged 50 to 60 with acute or convalescent COVID-19.

In its sample, this clone was seen a few times. At one end the junction does not follow the germline gene, possibly because of a read error. V and J are TRBV5-4 and TRBJ2-1; unclear D gene. This CDR3 region has 11 residues. The germline CDR1 and CDR2 sequences are SGHNT and YYREEE (reference sequence). Written as DNA, the CDR3 is TGTGCCAGCAGCCGCGAGTTCCAGGTCGTCTTC. Encoded protein: CASSREFQVVF.

In its sample, this clone was seen once. The chain joins TRBV7-2 to TRBJ2-7; 9 positions match TRBD2. CDR3 size: 14 residues. CDR1 is SGHTA, CDR2 FQGNSA, per germline. The V segment lost 4 bases and the J segment 6 bases; nucleotides outside the gene matches: 7. Written as DNA, the CDR3 is TGTGCCAGCAGCTCCTCGCGGGAGGGCCGCGAGCAGTACTTC. It specifies CASSSSREGREQYF.

The chain couples TRBV24-1 to TRBJ2-7; 7 bases agree with TRBD2. Germline CDR1 reads KGHDR; CDR2 reads SFDVKD. This CDR3 is 16 amino acids long. The V segment lost 4 bases and the J segment 2 bases; nucleotides outside the gene matches: 10. The CDR3 sequence is CATSEPATGGTYEQYF. The CDR3 DNA follows: TGTGCCACCAGTGAACCGGCGACGGGAGGTACCTACGAGCAGTACTTC.

The rearrangement links TRBV6-5 to TRBJ2-7; D not certain. The CDR3 runs 13 residues. In germline, CDR1 is MNHEY, CDR2 SVGAGI. V was shortened by 2 bases and J by 2 bases, with 7 bases between the two germline ends. As DNA, the CDR3 is TGTGCCAGCAGTTACGGGCCAGCCTACGAGCAGTACGTC. It codes for CASSYGPAYEQYV.

This clone was picked up a small number of times. The chain couples TRBV19 to TRBJ2-5, with 7 bases matching TRBD2. CDR1 is LNHDA and CDR2 is SQIVND in the germline V gene (reference sequence). The CDR3 covers 14 residues. J gave up 3 bases and V 2 bases, and 3 bases lay outside the gene matches. CDR3 coding DNA: TGTGCCAGTAGTATACGAGGGAGGGAAGAGACCCAGTACTTC. It codes for CASSIRGREETQYF.

This clone was observed a few times. The CDR3 loop reads CASSTDRGGLRPQHF. The CDR3 DNA follows: TGTGCCAGTAGTACGGACAGGGGGGGACTTCGGCCCCAGCATTTT. The V call is TRBV19, the J call TRBJ1-5; the match to TRBD1 covers 10 bases. V shed 4 bases and J 9 bases; nucleotides not matched to a gene: 9. Germline values: CDR1 LNHDA, CDR2 SQIVND (reference sequence). The CDR3 consists of 15 residues.

The rearrangement uses TRBV7-9 and TRBJ1-2; perhaps TRBD1 as D (6 bases). The ends were cut back, 5 bases at V and 2 bases at J, with 12 bases in the middle. The CDR3 sequence is 14 residues long. CDR1 SEHNR and CDR2 FQNEAQ come from the germline V gene (reference sequence). This chain's CDR3 is CASSLNQGNYGYTF. The DNA for the CDR3 is TGTGCCAGCAGCCTAAACCAGGGGAACTATGGCTACACCTTC.

The chain joins TRBV3-1 (or the pseudogene TRBV3-2) to TRBJ1-4; D possibly corresponds to TRBD1 (6 bases). V lost 2 bases and J lost 7, with 17 bases in between. CDR1 and CDR2 from the germline V gene are LGHDT and YNNKEL (reference sequence). This CDR3 contains 16 residues. CDR3 residues: CASSQMSGGRSEKLFF. Here the CDR3 DNA reads TGTGCCAGCAGCCAAATGTCCGGGGGGCGAAGTGAAAAACTGTTTTTT.

This clone was seen a single time. The chain combines TRBV7-9 with TRBJ1-2; no clear D gene. Germline V lookup: CDR1 SEHNR, CDR2 FQNEAQ (reference sequence). CDR3 size: 14 residues. Trimming cost V 8 bases and J 7 bases, with 20 bases left between them. CDR3 sequence (DNA): TGTGCCAGCTATGCTGCGACTGAGGGTACTGGCTACACCTTC. Protein product: CASYAATEGTGYTF. Combining the CDR3 with reference TRBV7-9 and TRBJ1-2 gives the whole variable domain DTGVSQNPRHKITKRGQNVTFRCDPISEHNRLYWYRQTLGQGPEFLTYFQNEAQLEKSRLLSDRFSAERPKGSFSTLEIQRTEQGDSAMYLCASYAATEGTGYTFGSGTRLTVV.

V usage is TRBV4-1 and J usage is TRBJ1-4; D is unresolved. Germline CDR1 reads MGHRA; CDR2 reads YSYEKL. The CDR3 runs 14 residues. V lost 0 bases, J lost 6 bases, and 8 bases lay in between. The CDR3 DNA sequence: TGCGCCAGCAGCCAAGAGCAAGCGGATGAAAAACTGTTTTTT. Encoded protein: CASSQEQADEKLFF.

The chain employs TRBV27 and TRBJ1-4, with D maybe TRBD1 (5 bases). Germline assignment: CDR1 MNHEY and CDR2 SMNVEV (reference sequence). CDR3 length: 14 residues. The ends were cut back, 3 bases at V and 6 bases at J, with 11 bases in the middle. CDR3 nucleotide sequence: TGTGCCAGCAGTTTCAGGGTTCGGGATGAAAAACTGTTTTTT. Protein sequence: CASSFRVRDEKLFF.

The J gene is TRBJ2-5, the V gene TRBV7-9; the D is unclear. Trimming stripped 4 bases from V and 5 bases from J, with 11 bases between. This CDR3 spans 13 amino acids. Looked up from germline, CDR1 is SEHNR and CDR2 is FQNEAQ (reference sequence). CDR3 amino acids: CASSSLLRETQYF. CDR3 nucleotide sequence: TGTGCCAGCAGCTCCCTCCTACGGGAGACCCAGTACTTC.

The rearrangement joins TRBV19 to TRBJ1-4, with D perhaps matching TRBD1 (6 bases). The CDR3 extends over 15 amino acids. Trimming pared 6 bases from V and 6 bases from J, leaving 17 bases between. CDR1 is LNHDA and CDR2 is SQIVND in the germline V gene (reference sequence). The CDR3 DNA sequence: TGTGCCAGTAGGACCAACAGGGCGGACGATGAAAAACTGTTTTTT. Its protein is CASRTNRADDEKLFF.

The chain uses TRBV5-4 and TRBJ2-1; the match to TRBD1 covers 9 bases. Germline values: CDR1 SGHNT, CDR2 YYREEE (reference sequence). V lost 2 bases to trimming and J lost 1 base; unmatched junction nucleotides: 1. The CDR3 covers 15 residues. CDR3 coding DNA: TGTGCCAGCAGCTTCGGACAGGGGTCCTACAATGAGCAGTTCTTC. It encodes CASSFGQGSYNEQFF.

The rearrangement joins TRBV5-1 to TRBJ1-6, with 7 bases identical to TRBD1. Trimming took 6 bases from V and 8 from J; bases not matched to a gene: 11. Germline V CDR1 and CDR2: SGHRS, YFSETQ. The CDR3 runs 15 residues. The CDR3 protein is CASILLPGTDSPLHF. As DNA, the CDR3 is TGCGCCAGCATTTTGCTTCCCGGGACAGATTCACCCCTCCACTTT.

The chain uses TRBV4-2 and TRBJ2-7; 9 nucleotides line up with TRBD1. From germline, CDR1 is LGHNA and CDR2 YNFKEQ. This CDR3 is 16 amino acids long. V shed 1 base, J shed 3 bases, and the junction held 7 bases outside the gene matches. CDR3 region: CASSQVVGQGSYEQYF. The CDR3, as DNA: TGTGCCAGCAGCCAAGTAGTTGGACAGGGGAGCTACGAGCAGTACTTC.

The chain combines TRBV30 with TRBJ1-2; 7 bases line up with TRBD1. The CDR3 has 15 residues. Trimming removed 3 bases from V and 5 bases from J; junction bases left unmatched: 12. Germline V gene lookup returns CDR1 GTSNPN and CDR2 SVGIG (reference sequence). CDR3 coding DNA: TGTGCCTGGAGACCCACCAAGGGGGCAGGGTATGGCTACACCTTC. Its protein is CAWRPTKGAGYGYTF.

The chain has TRBV12-3 or TRBV12-4 and TRBJ1-6; D unclear. The CDR3 length is 12 residues. V lost 5 bases to trimming and J lost 12 bases, with 11 bases between them. The chain's CDR3 is CASSPSTEPLHF. For the CDR3, the DNA is TGTGCCAGCAGTCCCTCGACTGAACCCCTCCACTTT.